The entry below gives a single T cell receptor beta chain sequence along with its context. Authors' processing steps: Reference gene primer amplification yielded estimated nucleated cell counts. Assay: immunoSEQ multiplex PCR; the TCRdb copy retains only in-frame clones and omits some. Clone size and the V and J calls come from that table; the DNA yielded D and trimming. This sample has 40,000 to 50,000 clones; about 89% occur once, and the top ten carry 6.2%. The germline CDR1 and CDR2 sequences are SGHNT and YYREEE (reference sequence). This CDR3 is built from 14 residues. V lost 1 base and J 7 bases, leaving 15 bases between the germline ends. This sample stems from a study of blood T cell repertoires in COVID-19. About the study: The study drew acute and convalescent COVID-19 samples from the United States, Italy and Spain. PBMCs, B-cell-depleted T cells, or T cells were the source of the cDNA or gDNA that made up the material.

This chain links TRBV5-4 with TRBJ2-7; D might be TRBD2 (5 bases). The source material was peripheral blood. The clonotype comes from a human donor in a cohort sampled during active COVID-19. The CDR3 bases are TGTGCCAGCAGCTTGCTGTGTACTAGTCGGGAGCAGTACTTC. Its protein is CASSLLCTSREQYF.